This TCR beta chain was recovered during a study of blood T cell repertoires in COVID-19. Study-wide context: Specimens from acute and convalescent COVID-19 originated in the United States, Italy and Spain. Sample material is recorded as cDNA or gDNA derived from T cells, B-cell-depleted T cells, or PBMCs.

CDR3 length: 12 residues. V gave up 9 bases and J gave up 2 bases, with 7 bases separating them. Looked up from germline, CDR1 is SNHLY and CDR2 is FYNNEI. Study processing details: Reference gene primer amplification gave estimated nucleated cell counts. Sequencing used immunoSEQ multiplex PCR; TCRdb keeps in-frame clones, though not all of them. For V, J and clone size, that table is used; D and trimming come from the DNA. The table includes under 250,000 clones, approximately 84% detected once. The chain combines TRBV2 with TRBJ1-4; no definite D call. The source material was peripheral blood. The clonotype comes from a man in his forties or fifties with COVID-19, enrolled during active disease. This CDR3 reads CASAATNEKLFF. Here the CDR3 DNA reads TGTGCCAGTGCGGCGACTAATGAAAAACTGTTTTTT.